This T cell receptor (beta chain) was recovered during a study of blood T cell repertoires in COVID-19 (dated by TCRdb to 2018 to 2020). With regard to the full study: Samples covering the acute and convalescent phases of COVID-19 were provided by collaborators in the United States, Italy and Spain. Samples were obtained from the ongoing ImmuneRACE study (first 160 participants) and from roughly 1,300 subjects provided by 6 global collaborators. Subjects who had been exposed to COVID-19, were actively infected with it, or had recovered from it provided the deeply sampled blood TCRbeta repertoires that made up the dataset. Where HLA class I and class II types were available, the types were taken from metadata supplied by the sample provider, not from assay-based typing. The prospective study material was composed of cDNA or gDNA derived from T cells, B-cell-depleted T cells, or PBMCs. A freely available public database, intended as a resource for researchers studying the immune response to SARS-CoV-2, is where the repertoires were released. Nearly every sample came with metadata listing a de-identified subject ID, COVID-19 status, age in years and sex.

Broad study findings and their caveats: The quantity of clinical and demographic metadata differed by source and by participant and was supplied without curation.

The CDR3 spans 19 residues, from the cysteine through the phenylalanine. CDR3 DNA only is kept here, 57 bases in frame from base 1. V gives up 2 bases and J gives up 5 bases, and the segment between their germline ends measures 24 bases. The germline V gene yields KGHSH for CDR1 and LQKENI for CDR2. As to this clone: Its antigen remains unidentified. No much larger clonotype is one base removed from it; base qualities were not supplied.

TCRbeta CDR3 regions were amplified from genomic DNA by means of the immunoSEQ Assay, a bias-controlled multiplex PCR. The original pipeline was this. Nucleated cell counts per sample were estimated from amplification of reference gene primers within the assay. Sequence reads were collapsed and filtered to measure the absolute abundance of every unique TCRbeta CDR3 rearrangement. For each sample, productive Simpson clonality was calculated as the square root of Simpson's diversity index over productive rearrangements. TCRdb's version of the immuneACCESS table is confined to in-frame rearrangements and falls short of the full clone set. An unresolved V gene accounts for under half of the shortfall where checked; the remainder is of unknown origin. Clone size and the V and J calls come from that table; the DNA yielded D and trimming. Recorded for this sample are fewer than 200,000 clones; more than 65% of them occurred a single time. About 11% of the sample is held by the ten biggest clonotypes.

Collaborating institutions collected whole blood in K2EDTA tubes following their own protocols. For TCRbeta analysis, collaborator samples were shipped as frozen whole blood, as isolated PBMCs, or as DNA extracted from either sample type. This chain joins TRBV18 to TRBJ1-4, with an unclear D gene assignment. Material: peripheral blood. This sequence originates from a man aged 65 to 79 with active or convalescent COVID-19. The DNA sequence follows: TGTGCCAGCTCACCATACTACGACGTTACCTCCTCTCCGAATGAAAAACTGTTTTTT. It specifies CASSPYYDVTSSPNEKLFF.